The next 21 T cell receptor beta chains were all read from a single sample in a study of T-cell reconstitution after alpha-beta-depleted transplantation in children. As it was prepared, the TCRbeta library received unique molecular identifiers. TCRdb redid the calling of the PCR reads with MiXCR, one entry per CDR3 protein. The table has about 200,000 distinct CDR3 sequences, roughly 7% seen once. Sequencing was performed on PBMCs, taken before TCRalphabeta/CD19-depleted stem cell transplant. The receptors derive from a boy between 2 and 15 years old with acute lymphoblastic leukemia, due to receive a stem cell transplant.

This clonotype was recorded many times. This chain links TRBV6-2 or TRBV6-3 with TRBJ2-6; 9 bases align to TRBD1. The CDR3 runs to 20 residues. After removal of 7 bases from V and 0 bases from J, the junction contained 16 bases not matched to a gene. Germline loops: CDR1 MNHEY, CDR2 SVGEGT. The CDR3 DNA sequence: TGTGCCAGCACAATCCTATTTCCGGGACAGGGCGGCTCTGGGGCCAACGTCCTGACTTTC. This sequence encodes CASTILFPGQGGSGANVLTF.

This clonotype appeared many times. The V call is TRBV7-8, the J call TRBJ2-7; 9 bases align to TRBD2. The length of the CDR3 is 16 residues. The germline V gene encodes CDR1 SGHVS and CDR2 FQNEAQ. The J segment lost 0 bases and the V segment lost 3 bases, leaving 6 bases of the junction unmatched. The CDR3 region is CASSLETSGNSYEQYF. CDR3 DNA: TGTGCCAGCAGCTTGGAGACTAGCGGAAACTCCTACGAGCAGTACTTC.

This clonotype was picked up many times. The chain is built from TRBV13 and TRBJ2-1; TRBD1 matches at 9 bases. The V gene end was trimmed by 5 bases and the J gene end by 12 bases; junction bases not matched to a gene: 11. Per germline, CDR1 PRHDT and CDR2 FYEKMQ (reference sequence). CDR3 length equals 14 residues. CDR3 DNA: TGTGCCAGCAGCCAGGGGACAGGGCTCAATTTGCAGTTCTTC. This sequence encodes CASSQGTGLNLQFF.

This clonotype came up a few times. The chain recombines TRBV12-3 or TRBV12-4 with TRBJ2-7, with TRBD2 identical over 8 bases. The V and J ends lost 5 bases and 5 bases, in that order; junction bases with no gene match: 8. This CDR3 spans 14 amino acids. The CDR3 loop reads CASSPAGGLDEQYF. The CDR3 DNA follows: TGTGCCAGCAGTCCGGCGGGGGGTCTCGACGAGCAGTACTTC.

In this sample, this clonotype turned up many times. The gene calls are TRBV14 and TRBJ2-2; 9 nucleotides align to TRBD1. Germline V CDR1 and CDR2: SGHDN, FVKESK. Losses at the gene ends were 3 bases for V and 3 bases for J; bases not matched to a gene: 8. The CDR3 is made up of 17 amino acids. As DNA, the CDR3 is TGTGCCAGCAGCCAGAGGGACAGGGCGTTCGACACCGGGGAGCTGTTTTTT. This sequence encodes CASSQRDRAFDTGELFF.

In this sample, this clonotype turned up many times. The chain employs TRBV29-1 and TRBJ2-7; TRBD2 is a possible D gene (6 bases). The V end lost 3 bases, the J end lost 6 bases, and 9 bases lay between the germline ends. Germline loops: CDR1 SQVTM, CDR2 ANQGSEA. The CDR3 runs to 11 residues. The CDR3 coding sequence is TGCAGCGTTGACTCCGGGGGCGAGCAGTACTTC. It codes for CSVDSGGEQYF.

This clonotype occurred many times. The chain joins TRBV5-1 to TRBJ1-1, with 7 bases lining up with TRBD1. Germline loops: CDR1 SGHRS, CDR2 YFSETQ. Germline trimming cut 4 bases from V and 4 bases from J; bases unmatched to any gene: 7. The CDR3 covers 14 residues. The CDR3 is CASSRDRDRTEAFF. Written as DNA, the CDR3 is TGCGCCAGCAGCCGTGACAGGGACCGCACTGAAGCTTTCTTT.

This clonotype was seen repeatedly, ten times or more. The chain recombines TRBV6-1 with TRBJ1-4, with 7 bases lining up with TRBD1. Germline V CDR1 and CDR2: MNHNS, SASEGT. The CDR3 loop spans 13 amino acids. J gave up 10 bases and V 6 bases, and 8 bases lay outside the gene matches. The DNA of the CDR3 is TGTGCCAGCAGATCCAGACAGGGCGGAAAACTGTTTTTT. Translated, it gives CASRSRQGGKLFF.

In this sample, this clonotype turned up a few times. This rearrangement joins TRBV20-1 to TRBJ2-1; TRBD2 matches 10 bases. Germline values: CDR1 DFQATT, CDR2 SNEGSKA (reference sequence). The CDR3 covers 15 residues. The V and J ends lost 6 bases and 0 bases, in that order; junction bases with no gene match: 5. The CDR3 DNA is TGCAGTGCGGCAGCGGGAGGGAGCTCCTACAATGAGCAGTTCTTC. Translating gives CSAAAGGSSYNEQFF.

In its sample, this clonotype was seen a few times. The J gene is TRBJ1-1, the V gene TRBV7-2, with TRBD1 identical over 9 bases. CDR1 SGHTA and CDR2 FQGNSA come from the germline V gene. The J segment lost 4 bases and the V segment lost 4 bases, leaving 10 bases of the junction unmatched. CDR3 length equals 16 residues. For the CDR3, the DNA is TGTGCCAGCAGCTCACCCGGGACAGGGTTGGGCACTGAAGCTTTCTTT. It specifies CASSSPGTGLGTEAFF.

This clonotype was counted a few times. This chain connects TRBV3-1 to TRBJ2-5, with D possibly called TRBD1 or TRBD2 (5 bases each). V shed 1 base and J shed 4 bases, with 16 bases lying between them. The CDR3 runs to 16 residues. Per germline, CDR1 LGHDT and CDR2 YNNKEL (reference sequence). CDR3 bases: TGTGCCAGCAGCCAAGGTCCGGGGCCCGGGGCAGAGACCCAGTACTTC. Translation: CASSQGPGPGAETQYF.

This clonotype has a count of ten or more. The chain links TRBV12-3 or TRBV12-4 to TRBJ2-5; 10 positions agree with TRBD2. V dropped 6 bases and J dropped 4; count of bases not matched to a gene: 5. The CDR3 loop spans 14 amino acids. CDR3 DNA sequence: TGTGCCAGCAGAGGAAGCGGGGGGGCAGAGACCCAGTACTTC. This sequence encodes CASRGSGGAETQYF.

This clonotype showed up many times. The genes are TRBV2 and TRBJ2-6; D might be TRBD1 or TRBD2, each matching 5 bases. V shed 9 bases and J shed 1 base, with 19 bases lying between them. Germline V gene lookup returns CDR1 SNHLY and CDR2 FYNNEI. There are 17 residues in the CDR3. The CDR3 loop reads CASATGTDRSGANVLTF. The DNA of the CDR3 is TGTGCCAGTGCGACCGGGACCGACAGATCTGGGGCCAACGTCCTGACTTTC.

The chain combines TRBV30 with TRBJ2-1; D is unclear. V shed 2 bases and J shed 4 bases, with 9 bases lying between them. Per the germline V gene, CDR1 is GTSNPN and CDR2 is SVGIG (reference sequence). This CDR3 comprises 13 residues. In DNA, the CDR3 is TGTGCCTGGAGTCCGGGTCTGTACAATGAGCAGTTCTTC. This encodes CAWSPGLYNEQFF.

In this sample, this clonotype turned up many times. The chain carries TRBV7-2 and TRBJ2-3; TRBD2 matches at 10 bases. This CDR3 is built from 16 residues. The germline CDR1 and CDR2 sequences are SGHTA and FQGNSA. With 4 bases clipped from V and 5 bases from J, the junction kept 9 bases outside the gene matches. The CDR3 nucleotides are TGTGCCAGCAGCTGGCGAAGCGGGGGGGCAGGAGATACGCAGTATTTT. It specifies CASSWRSGGAGDTQYF.

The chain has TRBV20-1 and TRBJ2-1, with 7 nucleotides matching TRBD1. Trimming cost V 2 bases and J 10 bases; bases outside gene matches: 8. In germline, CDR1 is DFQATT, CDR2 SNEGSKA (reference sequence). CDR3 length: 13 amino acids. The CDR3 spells CSARPQGDQEQFF. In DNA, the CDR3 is TGCAGTGCTAGACCCCAGGGGGACCAGGAGCAGTTCTTC.

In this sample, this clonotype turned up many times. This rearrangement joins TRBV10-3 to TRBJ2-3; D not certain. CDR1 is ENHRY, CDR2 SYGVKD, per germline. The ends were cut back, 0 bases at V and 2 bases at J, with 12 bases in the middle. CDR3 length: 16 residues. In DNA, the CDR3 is TGTGCCATCAGTGAGTCGGGATTTGCGGCCACAGATACGCAGTATTTT. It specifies CAISESGFAATDTQYF.

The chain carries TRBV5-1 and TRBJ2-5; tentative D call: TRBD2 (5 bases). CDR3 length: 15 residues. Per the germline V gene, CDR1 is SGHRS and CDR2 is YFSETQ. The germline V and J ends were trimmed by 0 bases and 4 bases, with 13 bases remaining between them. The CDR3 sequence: CASSLAVTEGETQYF. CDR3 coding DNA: TGCGCCAGCAGCTTGGCCGTAACCGAGGGAGAGACCCAGTACTTC.

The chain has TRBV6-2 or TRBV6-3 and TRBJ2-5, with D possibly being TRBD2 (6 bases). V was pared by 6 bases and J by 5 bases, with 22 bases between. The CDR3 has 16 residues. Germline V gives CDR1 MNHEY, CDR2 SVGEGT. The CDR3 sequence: CASRPDTGVVRETQYF. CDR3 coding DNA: TGTGCCAGCAGACCCGACACGGGGGTTGTTCGGGAGACCCAGTACTTC.

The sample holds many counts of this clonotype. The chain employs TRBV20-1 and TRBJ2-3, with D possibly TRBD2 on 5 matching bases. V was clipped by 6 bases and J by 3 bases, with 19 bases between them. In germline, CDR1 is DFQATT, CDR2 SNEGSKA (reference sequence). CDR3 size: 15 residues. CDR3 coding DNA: TGCAGTGCGCCGCCTCTAGCCTCGATAACAGATACGCAGTATTTT. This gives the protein CSAPPLASITDTQYF.

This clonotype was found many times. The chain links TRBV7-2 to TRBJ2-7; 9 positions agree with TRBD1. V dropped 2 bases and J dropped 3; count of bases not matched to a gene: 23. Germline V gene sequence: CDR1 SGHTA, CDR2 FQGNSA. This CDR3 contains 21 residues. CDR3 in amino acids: CASSLRTGGWVLFWEFYEQYF. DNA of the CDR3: TGTGCCAGCAGCTTACGCACAGGGGGCTGGGTGCTATTTTGGGAATTCTACGAGCAGTACTTC.